The rows below give T cell receptor beta chains drawn from one sample of a study of OX40 agonist ivuxolimab in advanced cancers. Repertoires were generated with immunoSEQ multiplex PCR, while TCRdb's copy carries only in-frame clones and drops some. Of more than 65,000 clones detected, about 81% appear once; the ten largest clones hold 5%. The sample here was CD4+ or CD8+ T cells sorted from blood, taken in a trial of the OX40 agonist ivuxolimab. These receptors all come from an adult with an advanced solid tumor such as melanoma, head and neck, liver or kidney cancer. CDR3s include the opening cysteine and the closing phenylalanine or tryptophan. Fields, in order: CDR3 length, V gene, J gene, CDR3 protein.

CDR3 length: 16; V gene: TRBV18; J gene: TRBJ1-4; CDR3 protein: CASSPIIRQKNEKLFF
CDR3 length: 12; V gene: TRBV19; J gene: TRBJ2-7; CDR3 protein: CASSSNGYEQYF
CDR3 length: 15; V gene: TRBV6-6; J gene: TRBJ2-2; CDR3 protein: CASSYQPSNTGELFF
CDR3 length: 17; V gene: TRBV7-8; J gene: TRBJ1-3; CDR3 protein: CASSLAGQPISGNTIYF
CDR3 length: 14; V gene: TRBV19; J gene: TRBJ2-7; CDR3 protein: CASSILAVSYEQYF
CDR3 length: 13; V gene: TRBV6-5; J gene: TRBJ1-2; CDR3 protein: CATPGQRNYGYTF
CDR3 length: 15; V gene: TRBV6-5; J gene: TRBJ2-3; CDR3 protein: CASSYAGSPTDTQYF
CDR3 length: 15; V gene: TRBV5-4; J gene: TRBJ1-5; CDR3 protein: CASSAGPNSNQPQHF
CDR3 length: 14; V gene: TRBV4-2; J gene: TRBJ2-1; CDR3 protein: CASSQDRSRNEQFF
CDR3 length: 15; V gene: TRBV19; J gene: TRBJ2-1; CDR3 protein: CASSPRTGGNNEQFF
CDR3 length: 12; V gene: TRBV19; J gene: TRBJ1-2; CDR3 protein: CASSMGTGGYTF
CDR3 length: 14; V gene: TRBV6-5; J gene: TRBJ1-5; CDR3 protein: CASSPGEENQPQHF
CDR3 length: 14; V gene: TRBV5-1; J gene: TRBJ1-2; CDR3 protein: CASRPTTGYNGYTF
CDR3 length: 14; V gene: TRBV7-2; J gene: TRBJ2-7; CDR3 protein: CASSFSRDHYEQYF
CDR3 length: 21; V gene: TRBV19; J gene: TRBJ2-1; CDR3 protein: CASSIKGGSGGAPLSYNEQFF
CDR3 length: 14; V gene: TRBV2; J gene: TRBJ1-1; CDR3 protein: CASNIGQWNTEAFF
CDR3 length: 16; V gene: TRBV7-2; J gene: TRBJ1-2; CDR3 protein: CASSSRTGNNNYGYTF
CDR3 length: 17; V gene: TRBV5-1; J gene: TRBJ2-5; CDR3 protein: CASSLVVDRIIQETQYF
CDR3 length: 17; V gene: TRBV4-1; J gene: TRBJ1-6; CDR3 protein: CASSQWSAGAGNSPLHF
CDR3 length: 15; V gene: TRBV5-8; J gene: TRBJ2-5; CDR3 protein: CASSSLQGFGETQYF
CDR3 length: 14; V gene: TRBV28; J gene: TRBJ2-7; CDR3 protein: CASLRGQGSYEQYF
CDR3 length: 11; V gene: TRBV2; J gene: TRBJ2-5; CDR3 protein: CASSEGRLGYF
CDR3 length: 22; V gene: TRBV21-1; J gene: TRBJ2-1; CDR3 protein: CASSKDTGTSGSLPPYYNEQFF
CDR3 length: 15; V gene: TRBV25-1; J gene: TRBJ1-1; CDR3 protein: CASSESRQGYTEAFF
CDR3 length: 15; V gene: TRBV5-4; J gene: TRBJ2-5; CDR3 protein: CASSGGLAGGETQYF
CDR3 length: 13; V gene: TRBV6-4; J gene: TRBJ2-1; CDR3 protein: CASSEHRQGVKFF
CDR3 length: 13; V gene: TRBV10-3; J gene: TRBJ1-5; CDR3 protein: CAISAGLDQPQHF
CDR3 length: 18; V gene: TRBV6-9; J gene: TRBJ2-2; CDR3 protein: CASSYPTTRGLRTGELFF
CDR3 length: 16; V gene: TRBV28; J gene: TRBJ2-1; CDR3 protein: CASSSTPSGGYNEQFF
CDR3 length: 15; V gene: TRBV2; J gene: TRBJ2-3; CDR3 protein: CASYDPTRGADTQYF
CDR3 length: 11; V gene: TRBV16; J gene: TRBJ2-5; CDR3 protein: CASSRQETQYF
CDR3 length: 16; V gene: TRBV7-8; J gene: TRBJ2-3; CDR3 protein: CASSAILGPSTDTQYF
CDR3 length: 16; V gene: TRBV6-5; J gene: TRBJ2-7; CDR3 protein: CASSWRPTGSEGEQYF
CDR3 length: 15; V gene: TRBV25-1; J gene: TRBJ2-2; CDR3 protein: CASKGVAGLTGELFF
CDR3 length: 14; V gene: TRBV6-5; J gene: TRBJ2-7; CDR3 protein: CASSKAGLSYEQYF
CDR3 length: 13; V gene: TRBV5-1; J gene: TRBJ2-1; CDR3 protein: CASSREPGYEQFF
CDR3 length: 15; V gene: TRBV5-1; J gene: TRBJ2-1; CDR3 protein: CASSLEQGRLNEQFF
CDR3 length: 15; V gene: TRBV4-3; J gene: TRBJ2-1; CDR3 protein: CASSQEGGYINEQFF
CDR3 length: 15; V gene: TRBV9; J gene: TRBJ2-1; CDR3 protein: CASSGGYGSRGEQFF
CDR3 length: 17; V gene: TRBV4-3; J gene: TRBJ2-2; CDR3 protein: CASSQDRSQGNTGELFF
CDR3 length: 16; V gene: TRBV11-3; J gene: TRBJ1-3; CDR3 protein: CASSLMGSLSGNTIYF
CDR3 length: 15; V gene: TRBV9; J gene: TRBJ2-3; CDR3 protein: CASSVGGSPTDTQYF
CDR3 length: 17; V gene: TRBV4-1; J gene: TRBJ2-3; CDR3 protein: CASSKELRGFSTDTQYF
CDR3 length: 17; V gene: TRBV12-5; J gene: TRBJ2-1; CDR3 protein: CASGQGLAGGLNNEQFF
CDR3 length: 15; V gene: TRBV7-8; J gene: TRBJ2-5; CDR3 protein: CASSNTIARSGTQYF
CDR3 length: 13; V gene: TRBV2; J gene: TRBJ1-2; CDR3 protein: CASSVQGAYGYTF
CDR3 length: 13; V gene: TRBV6-6; J gene: TRBJ1-2; CDR3 protein: CASSYGTGSGYTF
CDR3 length: 14; V gene: TRBV18; J gene: TRBJ2-5; CDR3 protein: CASSPAIVQETQYF
CDR3 length: 11; V gene: TRBV29-1; J gene: TRBJ1-1; CDR3 protein: CSGREGSEAFF
CDR3 length: 17; V gene: TRBV7-8; J gene: TRBJ2-1; CDR3 protein: CASSSTVAGGSYNEQFF